These 30 T cell receptor beta chains were sequenced from one sample in a study of cytomegalovirus exposure and HLA in healthy donors. Profiled with immunoSEQ multiplex PCR; TCRdb holds only in-frame clones, not every one. Of about 110,000 clones listed, over 85% were seen once; the top ten hold around 1.8%. The source material was PBMCs. The receptors were sampled from a woman aged 18-35 years in good health and CMV-seronegative.

CDR3 DNA: TGTGCCAGCAGTGACAGAACGGGGGGGCCGCGTGAGCAGTACTTC. As protein: CASSDRTGGPREQYF. The gene calls are TRBV2 and TRBJ2-7, with TRBD2 matching 8 bases. CDR3 length: 15 amino acids. Losses at the gene ends were 3 bases for V and 7 bases for J; bases not matched to a gene: 11. Per the germline V gene, CDR1 is SNHLY and CDR2 is FYNNEI.

A single count supports this clone. CDR3 region: CASGPRDSSSHEQYF. DNA of the CDR3: TGTGCCAGCGGCCCGCGGGACAGCTCTTCCCACGAGCAGTACTTC. This rearrangement joins TRBV6-5 to TRBJ2-7; D may be TRBD1 (7 bases). V was pared by 8 bases and J by 5 bases, with 22 bases between. Germline CDR1 and CDR2: MNHEY and SVGAGI. The CDR3 spans 15 residues.

This clone occurred once. V and J are TRBV29-1 and TRBJ1-2; a weak D match, TRBD1 (6 bases). This CDR3 region has 13 residues. Looked up from germline, CDR1 is SQVTM and CDR2 is ANQGSEA. V was clipped by 6 bases and J by 1 base, with 12 bases between them. CDR3 region: CSVWTELNYGYTF. The CDR3 DNA reads as TGCAGCGTGTGGACAGAGCTTAACTATGGCTACACCTTC.

The J gene is TRBJ2-7, the V gene TRBV2; 7 positions match TRBD1. Germline-derived CDR1 and CDR2 are SNHLY and FYNNEI. The V and J ends lost 1 base and 4 bases, in that order; junction bases with no gene match: 7. The CDR3 is 15 amino acids. CDR3 coding DNA: TGTGCCAGCAGTGAAGTAGGGGGCCTGACTTACGAGCAGTACTTC. Translating it yields CASSEVGGLTYEQYF.

The sample holds one count of this clone. V gene TRBV6-5 combines with J gene TRBJ1-4; tentatively, D is TRBD1 (6 bases). Germline V gene sequence: CDR1 MNHEY, CDR2 SVGAGI. The ends were cut back, 6 bases at V and 7 bases at J, with 15 bases in the middle. There are 14 residues in the CDR3. The CDR3 bases are TGTGCCAGCAGCCCACAGGGATTGATTGAAAAACTGTTTTTT. Protein product: CASSPQGLIEKLFF.

This chain links TRBV27 with TRBJ2-7; D might be TRBD2 (7 bases). The V gene lost 3 bases and the J gene lost 5 bases, with 14 bases spanning the gap. This CDR3 has 14 amino acids. Germline values: CDR1 MNHEY, CDR2 SMNVEV (reference sequence). CDR3 sequence reads: CASSFSAGAHEQYF. The CDR3 DNA reads as TGTGCCAGCAGTTTCTCTGCGGGGGCCCACGAGCAGTACTTC.

V is TRBV7-2 and J is TRBJ2-7; D is undetermined. This CDR3 has 13 amino acids. Germline V gene lookup returns CDR1 SGHTA and CDR2 FQGNSA. With 2 bases removed from V and 6 bases from J, the gap between germline ends came to 11 bases. The CDR3 is CASSLTAGPEQYF. As DNA, the CDR3 is TGTGCCAGCAGCTTAACGGCAGGCCCCGAGCAGTACTTC.

The chain uses TRBV9 and TRBJ1-1; D not resolved. From germline, CDR1 is SGDLS and CDR2 YYNGEE. V lost 0 bases and J lost 6, with 9 bases in between. CDR3 length equals 13 residues. In DNA, the CDR3 is TGTGCCAGCAGCGTAGGAGGGCGCGCTGAAGCTTTCTTT. This sequence encodes CASSVGGRAEAFF.

V and J are TRBV28 and TRBJ2-7; D not certain. Trimming removed 4 bases from V and 5 bases from J, with 9 bases in between. CDR1 is MDHEN and CDR2 is SYDVKM in the germline V gene. The CDR3 has 12 residues. The CDR3 DNA reads as TGTGCCAGCAGTTCCTCGAGAAACGAGCAGTACTTC. Amino acid sequence: CASSSSRNEQYF.

This clone was counted a single time. The J gene is TRBJ1-2, the V gene TRBV9; D possibly corresponds to TRBD1 (5 bases). The CDR3 totals 17 residues. Germline assignment: CDR1 SGDLS and CDR2 YYNGEE. Trimming shortened V by 0 bases and J by 4 bases, and 19 bases separated the two germline ends. The CDR3 sequence: CASSVASLGPGGYGYTF. The CDR3 region has the DNA TGTGCCAGCAGCGTAGCCTCATTGGGGCCCGGGGGCTATGGCTACACCTTC.

The rearrangement joins TRBV15 to TRBJ2-2; D is perhaps TRBD1 (6 bases). Germline lookup yields CDR1 LNHNV and CDR2 YYDKDF (reference sequence). CDR3 length equals 14 residues. V was trimmed by 4 bases and J by 3 bases, leaving 9 bases between them. CDR3 sequence (DNA): TGTGCCACCAGCATGGACAGATACACCGGGGAGCTGTTTTTT. Translated: CATSMDRYTGELFF.

The genes are TRBV5-4 and TRBJ1-2; tentative D call: TRBD1 (5 bases). The CDR3 is 13 amino acids. The germline gives CDR1 SGHNT, CDR2 YYREEE (reference sequence). The V gene lost 3 bases and the J gene lost 5 bases, with 11 bases spanning the gap. DNA for the CDR3: TGTGCCAGCAGCTCCTTGACAGCGTATGGCTACACCTTC. This encodes CASSSLTAYGYTF. The whole variable domain, remainder taken from reference TRBV5-4 and TRBJ1-2, is ETGVTQSPTHLIKTRGQQVTLRCSSQSGHNTVSWYQQALGQGPQFIFQYYREEENGRGNFPPRFSGLQFPNYSSELNVNALELDDSALYLCASSSLTAYGYTFGSGTRLTVV.

This clone was picked up a small number of times. The rearrangement links TRBV21-1 to TRBJ2-1; the D call of TRBD2 is as the table states it, not checked on the DNA. TRBV21-1 is flagged as a pseudogene. The CDR3 sequence is 16 residues long. The CDR3 here is CASSLKRDEDPNEQFF. CDR3 DNA: TGTGCCAGCAGTCTCAAGCGGGACGAAGATCCCAATGAGCAGTTCTTC.

The rearrangement links TRBV28 to TRBJ1-5; 8 nucleotides line up with TRBD1. With V trimmed by 2 bases and J by 6 bases, 15 bases remained unmatched. Germline CDR1 and CDR2: MDHEN and SYDVKM. This CDR3 region has 18 residues. The CDR3 spells CASSLPKSDRVKGQPQHF. The CDR3 nucleotides are TGTGCCAGCAGTTTACCAAAGTCGGACAGGGTAAAAGGTCAGCCCCAGCATTTT.

The V call is TRBV27, the J call TRBJ2-5; 11 nucleotides agree with TRBD2. The CDR3 sequence is 14 residues long. Per the germline V gene, CDR1 is MNHEY and CDR2 is SMNVEV (reference sequence). J was trimmed by 7 bases and V by 2 bases; bases with no gene match: 3. The CDR3 nucleotides are TGTGCCAGCAGTTTAGGGGGACTAGCGGTGACCCAGTACTTC. Translating gives CASSLGGLAVTQYF.

V gene TRBV6-1 combines with J gene TRBJ2-1, with D possibly being TRBD1 (6 bases). CDR1 is MNHNS, CDR2 SASEGT, per germline. V lost 3 bases, J lost 8 bases, and 14 bases lay in between. The CDR3 has 14 residues. The DNA for the CDR3 is TGTGCCAGCAGTGAGAGGGGGAAACGGGATGAGCAGTTCTTC. This encodes CASSERGKRDEQFF.

The chain has TRBV9 and TRBJ1-2; D not certain. The CDR3 loop spans 13 amino acids. CDR1 is SGDLS and CDR2 is YYNGEE in the germline V gene. Trimming pared 0 bases from V and 8 bases from J, leaving 11 bases between. DNA of the CDR3: TGTGCCAGCAGCGTAGGTTGGGGAGGGGGCTACACCTTC. Residues: CASSVGWGGGYTF.

This clone was observed a single time. The rearrangement links TRBV5-1 to TRBJ2-1; 11 bases fit TRBD2. This CDR3 comprises 16 residues. CDR1 SGHRS and CDR2 YFSETQ come from the germline V gene. J was trimmed by 8 bases and V by 1 base; bases with no gene match: 8. This CDR3 reads CASSLSSSGGSYEQFF. CDR3 coding DNA: TGCGCCAGCAGCTTGTCTTCTAGCGGGGGGTCCTATGAGCAGTTCTTC.

The J gene is TRBJ1-2, the V gene TRBV7-2; a possible D gene is TRBD1 (5 bases). This CDR3 region has 12 residues. CDR1 is SGHTA and CDR2 is FQGNSA in the germline V gene. V was clipped by 3 bases and J by 6 bases, with 8 bases between them. The CDR3, as DNA: TGTGCCAGCAGCTTTGGGGGGGATGGCTACACCTTC. Translating gives CASSFGGDGYTF.

J is TRBJ1-2 and V is TRBV13, with TRBD1 matching over 8 bases. This CDR3 is built from 17 residues. CDR1 and CDR2 from the germline V gene are PRHDT and FYEKMQ (reference sequence). V lost 5 bases to trimming and J lost 2 bases; unmatched junction nucleotides: 13. The CDR3 sequence is CASSPYYGQGGNYGYTF. CDR3 in DNA: TGTGCCAGCAGCCCTTACTACGGACAGGGTGGAAACTATGGCTACACCTTC.

The chain joins TRBV5-6 to TRBJ2-7; D possibly corresponds to TRBD1 (6 bases). The CDR3 has 15 residues. CDR1 is SGHDT and CDR2 is YYEEEE in the germline V gene. Trimming stripped 3 bases from V and 0 bases from J, with 13 bases between. The CDR3 sequence: CASSSRGYYSYEQYF. CDR3 DNA: TGTGCCAGCAGCTCCAGGGGATACTACTCCTACGAGCAGTACTTC.

The chain couples TRBV5-1 to TRBJ2-7, with 9 bases fitting TRBD1. V lost 4 bases to trimming and J lost 6 bases; unmatched junction nucleotides: 8. CDR3 length: 14 amino acids. Germline lookup yields CDR1 SGHRS and CDR2 YFSETQ. In DNA form, the CDR3 reads TGCGCCAGCAGCCCTGGGACAGGGAGAGGCGAGCAGTACTTC. Protein product: CASSPGTGRGEQYF.

The rearrangement uses TRBV27 and TRBJ1-1, with 8 nucleotides matching TRBD1. CDR1 is MNHEY and CDR2 is SMNVEV in the germline V gene (reference sequence). CDR3 size: 15 residues. The ends lost 5 bases at V and 0 bases at J; junction bases unmatched: 5. DNA for the CDR3: TGTGCCAGCAGTCCCGGGACAGGTCTGAACACTGAAGCTTTCTTT. Translated: CASSPGTGLNTEAFF.

The gene calls are TRBV7-3 and TRBJ2-3; 11 bases fit TRBD1. The junction had 4 bases not matched to a gene; V was cut back by 6 bases and J by 5 bases. The CDR3 consists of 14 residues. Germline CDR1 and CDR2: SGHTA and FQGTGA. The CDR3 is CASSRGTGGDTQYF. CDR3 nucleotides: TGTGCCAGCAGTAGAGGGACAGGGGGAGATACGCAGTATTTT.

This chain connects TRBV28 to TRBJ1-2, with D perhaps matching TRBD1 (5 bases). Germline CDR1 reads MDHEN; CDR2 reads SYDVKM. This CDR3 contains 15 residues. Deletions cut 5 bases from V and 5 bases from J, with 18 bases between. The chain's CDR3 is CASSPERRGVYGYTF. For the CDR3, the DNA is TGTGCCAGCAGTCCCGAGAGGAGGGGAGTTTATGGCTACACCTTC.

The rearrangement joins TRBV28 to TRBJ1-2; tentatively, D is TRBD1 (5 bases). Germline values: CDR1 MDHEN, CDR2 SYDVKM. Trimming removed 5 bases at V and 0 bases at J, with 19 bases between. The CDR3 extends over 17 amino acids. In nucleotides, the CDR3 is TGTGCCAGCAGTCCACCCCCCCAGGACACATCTAACTATGGCTACACCTTC. It specifies CASSPPPQDTSNYGYTF.

The rearrangement joins TRBV6-6 to TRBJ2-1; D is perhaps TRBD2 (5 bases). Germline assignment: CDR1 MNHNY and CDR2 SVGAGI (reference sequence). The CDR3 has 14 amino acids. The ends were cut back, 7 bases at V and 9 bases at J, with 19 bases in the middle. CDR3 DNA: TGTGCCAGCAAGGGAAGCGACTGGGAGAGTGAGCAGTTCTTC. Residues: CASKGSDWESEQFF.

The CDR3 DNA reads TGTGCCAGCAGCGCGGACAGGGGAAGCTTCGAGACCCAGTACTTC. Translating gives CASSADRGSFETQYF. The chain couples TRBV9 to TRBJ2-5; TRBD1 aligns across 9 bases. CDR1 and CDR2 (germline): SGDLS, YYNGEE. The CDR3 totals 15 residues. Trimming took 3 bases from V and 5 from J; bases not matched to a gene: 8.

This rearrangement joins TRBV6-4 to TRBJ2-5; tentatively, D is TRBD1 (5 bases). With 5 bases removed from V and 2 bases from J, the gap between germline ends came to 9 bases. Germline CDR1 MRHNA, CDR2 SNTAGT. This CDR3 contains 13 residues. CDR3 amino acids: CASSQGSQETQYF. The CDR3 bases are TGTGCCAGCAGTCAGGGTTCACAAGAGACCCAGTACTTC.

The genes are TRBV18 and TRBJ1-1; 9 nucleotides match TRBD1. Germline loops: CDR1 KGHSH, CDR2 LQKENI. Trimming took 4 bases from V and 0 from J; bases not matched to a gene: 15. CDR3 length: 19 residues. CDR3: CASSRVWTGEPTMNTEAFF. Here the CDR3 DNA reads TGTGCCAGCTCACGTGTTTGGACAGGGGAACCGACGATGAACACTGAAGCTTTCTTT.